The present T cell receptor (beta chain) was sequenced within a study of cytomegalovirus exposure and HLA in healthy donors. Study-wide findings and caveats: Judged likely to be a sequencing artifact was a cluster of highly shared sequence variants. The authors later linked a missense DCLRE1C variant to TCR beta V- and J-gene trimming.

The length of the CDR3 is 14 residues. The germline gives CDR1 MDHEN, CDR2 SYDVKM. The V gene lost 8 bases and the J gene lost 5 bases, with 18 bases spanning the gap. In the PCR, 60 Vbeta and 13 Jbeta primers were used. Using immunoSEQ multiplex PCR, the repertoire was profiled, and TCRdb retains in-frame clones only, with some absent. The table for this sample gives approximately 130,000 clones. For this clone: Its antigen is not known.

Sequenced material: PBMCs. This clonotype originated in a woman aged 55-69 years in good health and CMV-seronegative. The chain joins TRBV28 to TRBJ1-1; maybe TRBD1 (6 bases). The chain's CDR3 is CASGTGISGTEAFF. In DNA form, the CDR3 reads TGTGCCAGCGGTACAGGGATTTCAGGAACTGAAGCTTTCTTT. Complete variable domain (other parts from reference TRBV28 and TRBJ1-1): DVKVTQSSRYLVKRTGEKVFLECVQDMDHENMFWYRQDPGLGLRLIYFSYDVKMKEKGDIPEGYSVSREKKERFSLILESASTNQTSMYLCASGTGISGTEAFFGQGTRLTVV.